The TCR beta chain described here comes from a study of T cell responses to AZD1222 COVID-19 vaccine. Study-wide points: CD4 TCRs linked to vaccination spanned spike, dominating at 160-218 and 743-854. White British ancestry dominated among donors, who included more females, and clonal diversity was possibly underestimated.

Produced via immunoSEQ multiplex PCR; TCRdb's table is partial and in-frame only. The data contain about 140,000 clones, 88% of them singletons. Regarding this clone: The target antigen is unknown.

V shed 4 bases and J shed 3 bases, with 18 bases lying between them. Per germline, CDR1 SGHNT and CDR2 YENEEA. CDR3 length: 17 amino acids. Material: peripheral blood, obtained 28 days after the second AZD1222 dose. The chain carries TRBV11-3 and TRBJ2-2, with D tentatively TRBD1 or TRBD2 (6 bases each). This receptor was taken from an adult who received the AZD1222 COVID-19 vaccine. The CDR3, as DNA: TGTGCCAGCAGCTCCCGGGGGCGGGGCGGCTACACCGGGGAGCTGTTTTTT. Encoded protein: CASSSRGRGGYTGELFF.